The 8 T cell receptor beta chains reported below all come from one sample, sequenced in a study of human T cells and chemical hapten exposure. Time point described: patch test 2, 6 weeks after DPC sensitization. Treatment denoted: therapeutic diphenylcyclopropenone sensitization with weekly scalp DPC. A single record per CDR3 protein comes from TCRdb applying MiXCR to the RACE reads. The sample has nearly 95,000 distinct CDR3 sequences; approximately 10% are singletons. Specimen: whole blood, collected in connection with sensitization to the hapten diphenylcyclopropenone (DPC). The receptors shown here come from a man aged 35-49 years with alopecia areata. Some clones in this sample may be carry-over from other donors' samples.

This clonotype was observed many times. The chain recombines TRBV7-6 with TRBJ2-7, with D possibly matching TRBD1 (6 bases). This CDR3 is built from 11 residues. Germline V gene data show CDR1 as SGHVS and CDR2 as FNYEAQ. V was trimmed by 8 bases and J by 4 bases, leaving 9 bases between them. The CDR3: CASRTVYEQYV. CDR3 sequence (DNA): TGTGCCAGCCGGACAGTGTACGAGCAGTACGTC.

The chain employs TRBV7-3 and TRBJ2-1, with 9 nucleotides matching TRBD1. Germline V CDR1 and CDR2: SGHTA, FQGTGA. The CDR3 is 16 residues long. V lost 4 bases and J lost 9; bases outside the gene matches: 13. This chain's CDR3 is CASSSPGGTGPGEQFF. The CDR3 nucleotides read TGTGCCAGCAGCTCTCCTGGGGGGACAGGGCCGGGTGAGCAGTTCTTC.

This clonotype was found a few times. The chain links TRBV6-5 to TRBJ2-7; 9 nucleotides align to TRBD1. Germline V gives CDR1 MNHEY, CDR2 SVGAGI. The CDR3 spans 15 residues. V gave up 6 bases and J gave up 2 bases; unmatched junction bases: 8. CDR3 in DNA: TGTGCCAGCAGCCTCCCCGGGACAGGGACCTACGAGCAGTACTTC. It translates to CASSLPGTGTYEQYF.

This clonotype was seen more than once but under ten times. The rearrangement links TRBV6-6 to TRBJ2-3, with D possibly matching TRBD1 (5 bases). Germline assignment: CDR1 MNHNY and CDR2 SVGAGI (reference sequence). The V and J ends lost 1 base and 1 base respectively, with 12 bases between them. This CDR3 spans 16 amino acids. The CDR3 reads CASSYFPQGGTDTQYF. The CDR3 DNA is TGTGCCAGCAGTTACTTCCCCCAAGGGGGCACAGATACGCAGTATTTT.

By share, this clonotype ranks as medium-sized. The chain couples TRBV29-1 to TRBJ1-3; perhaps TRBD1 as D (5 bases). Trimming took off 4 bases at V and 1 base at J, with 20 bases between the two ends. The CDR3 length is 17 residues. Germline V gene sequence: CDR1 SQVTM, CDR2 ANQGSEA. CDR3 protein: CSVAVGGPGISGNTIYF. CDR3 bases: TGCAGCGTTGCCGTGGGGGGACCGGGGATTTCTGGAAACACCATATATTTT.

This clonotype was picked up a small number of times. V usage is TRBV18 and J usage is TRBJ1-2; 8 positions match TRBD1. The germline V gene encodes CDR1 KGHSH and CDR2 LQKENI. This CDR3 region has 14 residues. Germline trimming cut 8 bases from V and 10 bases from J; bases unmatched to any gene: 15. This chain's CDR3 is CASTRNRGRRDYTF. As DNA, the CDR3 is TGTGCCAGCACCCGAAACAGGGGGAGAAGGGACTACACCTTC.

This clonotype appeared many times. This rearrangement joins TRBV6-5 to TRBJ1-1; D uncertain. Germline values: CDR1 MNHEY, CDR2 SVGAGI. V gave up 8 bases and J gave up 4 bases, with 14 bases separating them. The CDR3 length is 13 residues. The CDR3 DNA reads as TGTGCCAGCGGCTCGGGTCAGTTCACTGAAGCTTTCTTT. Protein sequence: CASGSGQFTEAFF.

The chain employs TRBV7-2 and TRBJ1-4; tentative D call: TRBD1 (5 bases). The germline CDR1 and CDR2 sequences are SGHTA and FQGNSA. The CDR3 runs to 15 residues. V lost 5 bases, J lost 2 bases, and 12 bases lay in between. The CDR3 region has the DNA TGTGCCAGCAGCCCATGGACACTTACTAATGAAAAACTGTTTTTT. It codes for CASSPWTLTNEKLFF.